Below are 32 T cell receptor beta chains sequenced from a single sample in a study of control samples from healthy donors and cancer patients (dated by TCRdb to the early 2020s). Libraries were prepared through the immunoSEQ multiplex PCR assay. This is the immuneACCESS table as TCRdb keeps it, with only in-frame sequences that have V and J called. A part of the clones is gone; compared with another copy, unresolved V genes explain less than half, and the rest is unexplained. The sample contains 150,000 to 200,000 clones, about 94% of them found a single time. The biggest ten clones account for about 9.3% of the sample. Sequences were obtained from blood. Source of these receptors: a middle-aged woman in good health.

This chain connects TRBV21-1 to TRBJ1-5. TRBV21-1 constitutes a pseudogene. This CDR3 is built from 18 residues. This CDR3 is CASSKARGAPRWNQPQHF. In DNA, the CDR3 is TGTGCCAGCAGCAAAGCGCGGGGGGCCCCTAGGTGGAATCAGCCCCAGCATTTT.

The J gene is TRBJ1-2, the V gene TRBV19; D call uncertain. CDR1 and CDR2 from the germline V gene are LNHDA and SQIVND (reference sequence). The CDR3 totals 15 residues. Trimming removed 6 bases at V and 3 bases at J, with 17 bases between. In nucleotides, the CDR3 is TGTGCCAGTAGCCCATCCCTCCGGCGCCACTATGGCTACACCTTC. Its protein is CASSPSLRRHYGYTF.

The rearrangement uses TRBV6-2 or TRBV6-3 and TRBJ2-5; 7 bases match TRBD1. The V and J ends lost 2 bases and 3 bases, in that order; junction bases with no gene match: 12. The CDR3 is 17 residues long. Germline V gene sequence: CDR1 MNHEY, CDR2 SVGEGT. CDR3 coding DNA: TGTGCCAGCAGTTACCTCAAAAGCTCCGACAGGGAAGAGACCCAGTACTTC. Amino acids: CASSYLKSSDREETQYF.

V and J are TRBV11-2 and TRBJ2-2; perhaps TRBD2 as D (5 bases). V lost 0 bases and J lost 0, with 11 bases in between. This CDR3 has 17 residues. CDR1 and CDR2 (germline): SGHAT, FQNNGV. The CDR3 spells CASSLDLWGANTGELFF. In DNA form, the CDR3 reads TGTGCCAGCAGCTTAGATCTGTGGGGAGCGAACACCGGGGAGCTGTTTTTT.

The J gene is TRBJ1-1, the V gene TRBV29-1; no firm D call. Germline V gene lookup returns CDR1 SQVTM and CDR2 ANQGSEA. Trimming took 3 bases from V and 5 from J, leaving 13 bases between them. CDR3 length: 13 residues. The CDR3 DNA follows: TGCAGCGTTGATGTTCGGACGGATACTGAAGCTTTCTTT. It translates to CSVDVRTDTEAFF.

The gene calls are TRBV9 and TRBJ1-3; D unresolved. CDR3 length: 14 amino acids. The V end lost 4 bases, the J end lost 0 bases, and 8 bases lay between the germline ends. CDR1 is SGDLS, CDR2 YYNGEE, per germline. The CDR3, as DNA: TGTGCCAGCAGCCCACATAGCTCTGGAAACACCATATATTTT. Residues: CASSPHSSGNTIYF. The complete variable domain, with remaining parts taken from reference TRBV9 and TRBJ1-3, reads DSGVTQTPKHLITATGQRVTLRCSPRSGDLSVYWYQQSLDQGLQFLIQYYNGEERAKGNILERFSAQQFPDLHSELNLSSLELGDSALYFCASSPHSSGNTIYFGEGSWLTVV.

The chain joins TRBV3-1 (or the pseudogene TRBV3-2) to TRBJ1-6; D is undetermined. Germline CDR1 and CDR2: LGHDT and YNNKEL (reference sequence). The CDR3 runs to 14 residues. V was clipped by 1 base and J by 7 bases, with 8 bases between them. CDR3 protein: CASSQGQPNSPLHF. CDR3 coding DNA: TGTGCCAGCAGCCAAGGGCAGCCCAATTCACCCCTCCACTTT.

V and J are TRBV6-5 and TRBJ2-7; D is unclear. The CDR3 spans 15 residues. The V and J ends lost 7 bases and 2 bases respectively, with 18 bases between them. From germline, CDR1 is MNHEY and CDR2 SVGAGI. The CDR3 DNA sequence: TGTGCCAGCACCTCTCGCAAGGTCCCCACCTACGAGCAGTACTTC. It yields the protein CASTSRKVPTYEQYF.

This clone was observed a single time. The V call is TRBV29-1, the J call TRBJ2-7; a weak D match, TRBD2 (6 bases). This CDR3 is 11 amino acids long. Germline V gene sequence: CDR1 SQVTM, CDR2 ANQGSEA. Trimming cost V 3 bases and J 5 bases, with 8 bases left between them. CDR3 in DNA: TGCAGCGTTGAGCGGGGTCACGAGCAGTACTTC. It yields the protein CSVERGHEQYF.

This chain joins TRBV4-1 and TRBJ1-1; TRBD1 matches at 8 bases. The CDR3 extends over 17 amino acids. The V gene's germline CDR1 is MGHRA and CDR2 YSYEKL. Unmatched junction bases numbered 19, after V lost 3 bases and J lost 10 bases. For the CDR3, the DNA is TGCGCCAGCAGCCATCCCCTTGGTGGACAGGGAATACCTTTAGCTTTCTTT. It specifies CASSHPLGGQGIPLAFF.

V usage is TRBV10-3 and J usage is TRBJ1-2, with D hard to call. The germline V and J ends were trimmed by 5 bases and 1 base, with 5 bases remaining between them. The CDR3 covers 12 residues. Germline assignment: CDR1 ENHRY and CDR2 SYGVKD. DNA for the CDR3: TGTGCCATCAGTCCAAATAACTATGGCTACACCTTC. It specifies CAISPNNYGYTF.

This sequence joins TRBV11-2 and TRBJ1-1; no definite D call. Trimming took off 5 bases at V and 8 bases at J, with 18 bases between the two ends. The CDR3 has 14 residues. The V gene's germline CDR1 is SGHAT and CDR2 FQNNGV. The CDR3 loop reads CASSRPLVVAEAFF. The CDR3, as DNA: TGTGCCAGCAGCCGTCCTTTGGTGGTCGCGGAAGCTTTCTTT.

V usage is TRBV6-5 and J usage is TRBJ2-1, with D perhaps TRBD2 (5 bases). With 6 bases removed from V and 2 bases from J, the gap between germline ends came to 11 bases. Germline V gene data show CDR1 as MNHEY and CDR2 as SVGAGI. The CDR3 consists of 14 residues. The CDR3 DNA reads TGTGCCAGCAGCCTGACTAATGCCTACAATGAGCAGTTCTTC. It is translated as CASSLTNAYNEQFF.

Here the CDR3 DNA reads TGTGCCAGTAGTCCTAGCGGGAGAAGGATCGGGACAGATACGCAGTATTTT. This gives the protein CASSPSGRRIGTDTQYF. The V and J genes are TRBV19 and TRBJ2-3, with TRBD2 identical over 10 bases. Germline CDR1 and CDR2: LNHDA and SQIVND (reference sequence). V lost 5 bases, J lost 3 bases, and 11 bases stayed unmatched. The CDR3 has 17 residues.

The V gene is TRBV11-2, the J gene TRBJ1-2; tentatively, D is TRBD1 (6 bases). This CDR3 spans 15 amino acids. The V end was cut by 3 bases, the J end by 5 bases, with 16 bases between. From germline, CDR1 is SGHAT and CDR2 FQNNGV. This CDR3 is CASSFRATGRYGYTF. The CDR3 coding sequence is TGTGCCAGCAGCTTCAGGGCTACAGGGAGGTATGGCTACACCTTC.

This sequence joins TRBV4-3 and TRBJ2-3; D is perhaps TRBD2 (5 bases). CDR3 size: 18 residues. V was pared by 1 base and J by 4 bases, with 21 bases between. Germline V lookup: CDR1 LGHNA, CDR2 YSLEER. CDR3 amino acids: CASSQVVFTAAGADTQYF. Here the CDR3 DNA reads TGCGCCAGCAGCCAAGTGGTATTTACGGCGGCGGGCGCAGATACGCAGTATTTT.

This chain links TRBV5-1 with TRBJ1-5; maybe TRBD1 (6 bases). Germline-derived CDR1 and CDR2 are SGHRS and YFSETQ. This CDR3 has 13 amino acids. V was clipped by 4 bases and J by 4 bases, with 9 bases between them. CDR3 DNA: TGCGCCAGCAGCAGCCAGGGGAATCAGCCCCAGCATTTT. Amino acid sequence: CASSSQGNQPQHF.

This chain uses TRBV10-3 with TRBJ1-3, with D unclear. V gave up 0 bases and J gave up 0 bases, with 15 bases separating them. Germline CDR1 and CDR2: ENHRY and SYGVKD. The length of the CDR3 is 18 residues. The CDR3 is CAISESLGSGSSGNTIYF. The CDR3 nucleotides are TGTGCCATCAGTGAGTCTCTTGGTTCGGGGAGCTCTGGAAACACCATATATTTT.

The V and J genes are TRBV12-3 or TRBV12-4 and TRBJ2-2; D remains unclear. V was cut by 6 bases and J by 2 bases, with 7 bases left in between. This CDR3 spans 13 amino acids. The CDR3 DNA sequence: TGTGCCAGCAGCCCAAGTAACACCGGGGAGCTGTTTTTT. Its translation: CASSPSNTGELFF.

The rearrangement links TRBV2 to TRBJ2-5; a possible D gene is TRBD2 (5 bases). Germline lookup yields CDR1 SNHLY and CDR2 FYNNEI. Trimming took 6 bases from V and 4 from J, leaving 6 bases between them. The CDR3 totals 11 residues. The chain's CDR3 is CASRGGETQYF. CDR3 DNA sequence: TGTGCCAGCAGAGGAGGAGAGACCCAGTACTTC.

The chain is built from TRBV5-1 and TRBJ2-2; TRBD1 agrees at 8 bases. Unmatched junction bases numbered 5, after V lost 4 bases and J lost 3 bases. Looked up from germline, CDR1 is SGHRS and CDR2 is YFSETQ. The CDR3 is 15 residues long. CDR3 protein: CASSAGGADTGELFF. Here the CDR3 DNA reads TGCGCCAGCAGCGCAGGGGGCGCCGACACCGGGGAGCTGTTTTTT.

This rearrangement joins TRBV27 to TRBJ1-1; D uncertain. The CDR3 spans 13 residues. The V gene's germline CDR1 is MNHEY and CDR2 SMNVEV (reference sequence). Deletions cut 2 bases from V and 6 bases from J, with 10 bases between. CDR3: CASSLRESAEAFF. CDR3 nucleotides: TGTGCCAGCAGTTTACGGGAATCCGCTGAAGCTTTCTTT.

The chain uses TRBV2 and TRBJ2-7; 10 bases are a match to TRBD2. CDR1 SNHLY and CDR2 FYNNEI come from the germline V gene. This CDR3 comprises 16 residues. Unmatched junction bases numbered 8, after V lost 2 bases and J lost 4 bases. CDR3 protein: CASSESLLAGRYEQYF. CDR3 DNA: TGTGCCAGCAGTGAATCCCTACTAGCGGGACGGTACGAGCAGTACTTC.

This chain's CDR3 is CSVAGDSDFYGYTF. As DNA, the CDR3 is TGCAGCGTTGCGGGGGACAGCGACTTCTATGGCTACACCTTC. This rearrangement joins TRBV29-1 to TRBJ1-2; 7 nucleotides align to TRBD1. Germline CDR1 is SQVTM and CDR2 is ANQGSEA. V shed 4 bases and J 4 bases; nucleotides not matched to a gene: 9. This CDR3 is built from 14 residues.

The chain recombines TRBV7-2 with TRBJ2-7; perhaps TRBD1 as D (6 bases). In germline, CDR1 is SGHTA, CDR2 FQGNSA. The length of the CDR3 is 13 residues. V was cut by 6 bases and J by 4 bases, with 13 bases left in between. The CDR3 DNA is TGTGCCAGCAGTGCCAGGGGCCTTTACGAGCAGTACTTC. Its protein is CASSARGLYEQYF.

This rearrangement joins TRBV5-1 to TRBJ1-6, with 7 bases that match TRBD1. CDR1 and CDR2 from the germline V gene are SGHRS and YFSETQ. The CDR3 is made up of 16 amino acids. V was pared by 3 bases and J by 5 bases, with 8 bases of the junction left unmatched. The CDR3 region has the DNA TGCGCCAGCAGCTGGGAGGGACAGAGAAATAATTCACCCCTCCACTTT. It translates to CASSWEGQRNNSPLHF.

CDR3 in DNA: TGTGCCAGCAGTTTATCCCGAATTAAGACTAGCGGGAGGGAGAATGAGCAGTTCTTC. This sequence encodes CASSLSRIKTSGRENEQFF. V gene TRBV27 combines with J gene TRBJ2-1; 14 bases are a match to TRBD2. This CDR3 region has 19 residues. Trimming at V came to 0 bases and at J to 7 bases, leaving 11 bases not matched to a gene. From germline, CDR1 is MNHEY and CDR2 SMNVEV (reference sequence).

The chain carries TRBV3-1 (or the pseudogene TRBV3-2) and TRBJ2-3; D perhaps matches TRBD2 (6 bases). Germline loops: CDR1 LGHDT, CDR2 YNNKEL (reference sequence). CDR3 length: 16 amino acids. V dropped 4 bases and J dropped 6 bases, with 20 bases sitting between them. In nucleotides, the CDR3 is TGTGCCAGCAGCCCAATGGATAGGACGGGACTGGATACGCAGTATTTT. This gives the protein CASSPMDRTGLDTQYF.

The rearrangement joins TRBV4-1 to TRBJ1-1; D is uncertain. Germline values: CDR1 MGHRA, CDR2 YSYEKL. V dropped 0 bases and J dropped 3 bases, with 8 bases sitting between them. This CDR3 is built from 14 residues. The CDR3 here is CASSQDRAHTEAFF. The CDR3 DNA is TGCGCCAGCAGCCAAGATCGGGCGCACACTGAAGCTTTCTTT.

V is TRBV3-1 (or the pseudogene TRBV3-2) and J is TRBJ2-7; no reliable D call. V lost 0 bases and J lost 6, with 12 bases in between. The CDR3 consists of 14 residues. Germline CDR1 is LGHDT and CDR2 is YNNKEL (reference sequence). The CDR3 nucleotides are TGTGCCAGCAGCCAAGAAGGTTTCGTTGGCGAGCAGTACTTC. Translation gives CASSQEGFVGEQYF.

This clone was seen a handful of times. The gene calls are TRBV7-6 and TRBJ1-5; 8 bases align to TRBD1. Germline CDR1 SGHVS, CDR2 FNYEAQ. The CDR3 sequence is 15 residues long. V lost 5 bases to trimming and J lost 6 bases; unmatched junction nucleotides: 9. DNA for the CDR3: TGTGCCAGCAGCGTAAGACAGGGGCGCGGTCAGCCCCAGCATTTT. This encodes CASSVRQGRGQPQHF.

The sample holds one count of this clone. V gene TRBV9 combines with J gene TRBJ2-2, with 9 bases identical to TRBD2. The V gene's germline CDR1 is SGDLS and CDR2 YYNGEE. The length of the CDR3 is 18 residues. The V and J ends lost 0 bases and 1 base, in that order; junction bases with no gene match: 7. In DNA form, the CDR3 reads TGTGCCAGCAGCGTAGTTGCGGGGGGGGCCCTGAACACCGGGGAGCTGTTTTTT. This codes for CASSVVAGGALNTGELFF.